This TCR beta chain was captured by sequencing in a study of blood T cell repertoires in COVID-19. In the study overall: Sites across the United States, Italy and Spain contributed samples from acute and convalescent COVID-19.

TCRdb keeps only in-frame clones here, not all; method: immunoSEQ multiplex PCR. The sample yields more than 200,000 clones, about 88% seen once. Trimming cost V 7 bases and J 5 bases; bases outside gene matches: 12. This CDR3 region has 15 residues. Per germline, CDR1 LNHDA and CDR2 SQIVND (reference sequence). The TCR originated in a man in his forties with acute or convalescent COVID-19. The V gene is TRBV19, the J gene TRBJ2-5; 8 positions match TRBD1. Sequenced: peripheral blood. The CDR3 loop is CASTAGQGNGETQYF. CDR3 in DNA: TGTGCCAGTACCGCTGGACAGGGTAATGGGGAGACCCAGTACTTC. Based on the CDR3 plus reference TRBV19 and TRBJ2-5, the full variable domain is DGGITQSPKYLFRKEGQNVTLSCEQNLNHDAMYWYRQDPGQGLRLIYYSQIVNDFQKGDIAEGYSVSREKKESFPLTVTSAQKNPTAFYLCASTAGQGNGETQYFGPGTRLLVL.